The source of this T cell receptor (beta chain) is a study of molecular identifiers for immune sequencing clone quantification. CDR1 and CDR2 (germline): MDHEN, SYDVKM. V was clipped by 3 bases and J by 5 bases, with 16 bases between them. The CDR3 is 15 residues long. This clonotype came up many times. Its matching antigen is unknown. Study results and caveats: Detectable among about a million naive cells, according to reports, was Jurkat TCR RNA spiked in from one cell.

From the PCR reads, TCRdb called clonotypes with MiXCR, one entry per CDR3 protein. The table includes about 640,000 distinct CDR3 sequences, just under 20% detected once. The clonotype originates from a human donor in good health. Some libraries in this study had Jurkat cell RNA spiked in. The source material was naive CD8+ T cells from blood, with Jurkat cell RNA spiked in. Indicated subset: FACS-sorted CD8+CD4-CCR7+CD45RA+ naive T cells. The chain links TRBV28 to TRBJ1-1; unclear D gene. The CDR3 DNA reads TGTGCCAGCAGTTTTTCAGCCGCCCCTGGGACTGAAGCTTTCTTT. This encodes CASSFSAAPGTEAFF.